The following is a T cell receptor (beta chain) sequence with its context. The data were produced by immunoSEQ multiplex PCR, yet TCRdb's version contains in-frame clones alone and is incomplete. The table records over 100,000 clones, around nine tenths of them present only once. Germline assignment: CDR1 LGHNA and CDR2 YSLEER. The CDR3 runs to 15 residues. V lost 4 bases and J 3 bases, leaving 12 bases between the germline ends. The data stem from a study of control samples from healthy donors and cancer patients. The clonotype comes from a human donor in good health. The donor label of this sample is uncertain. Sequencing was carried out using blood. The V and J genes are TRBV4-3 and TRBJ1-4; no clear D. CDR3 in DNA: TGCGCCAGCAGCCCCGACGACGCCCCTAATGAAAAACTGTTTTTT. Amino acid sequence: CASSPDDAPNEKLFF.